These 21 T cell receptor beta chains were sequenced from one sample in a study of blood T cell repertoires in COVID-19. The table came from immunoSEQ multiplex PCR; TCRdb's copy has only in-frame clones and leaves some out. The sample has 350,000 to 550,000 clones; around 91% are singletons. Sequencing was done on a sample of PBMCs or T cells enriched from blood (not recorded which). Every receptor here comes from a young man who had recovered from COVID-19.

The chain couples TRBV15 to TRBJ1-2; possible D gene TRBD1, 5 bases. This CDR3 comprises 13 residues. CDR1 is LNHNV and CDR2 is YYDKDF in the germline V gene (reference sequence). V gave up 5 bases and J gave up 8 bases, with 15 bases separating them. The CDR3 sequence is CATSPPGGEGYTF. CDR3 coding DNA: TGTGCCACCAGCCCACCGGGGGGTGAGGGCTACACCTTC.

The rearrangement joins TRBV4-2 to TRBJ2-2, with TRBD1 matching 7 bases. The junction had 12 bases not matched to a gene; V was cut back by 4 bases and J by 7 bases. The V gene's germline CDR1 is LGHNA and CDR2 YNFKEQ. The CDR3 spans 16 residues. The DNA for the CDR3 is TGTGCCAGCAGCCCCAATATCTTGAGACAGGGCGGGGAGCTGTTTTTT. Translated, it gives CASSPNILRQGGELFF.

As to this clone: One end of the junction fails to match germline, which may point to a read error. The chain employs TRBV4-1 and TRBJ1-5; tentatively, D is TRBD1 (6 bases). The CDR3 is 13 amino acids. Germline-derived CDR1 and CDR2 are MGHRA and YSYEKL. For the CDR3, the DNA is TGCGCCAGCAGCCAGGTCCGGGACATGGGTCTTTTTTTT. Amino acids: CASSQVRDMGLFF.

The V call is TRBV6-5, the J call TRBJ2-7; a possible D gene is TRBD2 (6 bases). The V end lost 7 bases, the J end lost 3 bases, and 16 bases lay between the germline ends. The CDR3 sequence is 14 residues long. CDR1 is MNHEY and CDR2 is SVGAGI in the germline V gene. CDR3 protein: CASKLWGVRYEQYF. As DNA, the CDR3 is TGTGCCAGCAAATTGTGGGGGGTCCGCTACGAGCAGTACTTC.

The table lists this clone with a count of one. The J gene is TRBJ1-1, the V gene TRBV29-1; a weak D match, TRBD1 (6 bases). CDR1 SQVTM and CDR2 ANQGSEA come from the germline V gene. Trimming took off 5 bases at V and 2 bases at J, with 9 bases between the two ends. There are 12 residues in the CDR3. The CDR3 region has the DNA TGCAGCGTTAACAGGGCAAACACTGAAGCTTTCTTT. This translates into CSVNRANTEAFF.

The chain recombines TRBV10-3 with TRBJ2-7, with a weak D call TRBD1 (5 bases). Germline values: CDR1 ENHRY, CDR2 SYGVKD. CDR3 length equals 11 residues. In nucleotides, the CDR3 is TGTGCTACAGGTACTACCTACGAGCAGTACTTC. This sequence encodes CATGTTYEQYF.

The rearrangement joins TRBV28 to TRBJ2-1; no clear D. This CDR3 region has 16 residues. The V end was cut by 1 base, the J end by 0 bases, with 10 bases between. CDR1 MDHEN and CDR2 SYDVKM come from the germline V gene. CDR3 sequence reads: CASSLYGGNSYNEQFF. CDR3 in DNA: TGTGCCAGCAGTTTATATGGCGGTAACTCCTACAATGAGCAGTTCTTC.

DNA of the CDR3: TGTGCCAGCAGCGTCGGGTGGCCCTACAATGAGCAGTTCTTC. As protein: CASSVGWPYNEQFF. The chain carries TRBV7-9 and TRBJ2-1; D not resolved. CDR3 length: 14 residues. V was trimmed by 5 bases and J by 2 bases, leaving 10 bases between them. Germline V gene sequence: CDR1 SEHNR, CDR2 FQNEAQ (reference sequence).

V usage is TRBV7-9 and J usage is TRBJ2-5; 9 bases agree with TRBD2. The CDR3 sequence is 18 residues long. Germline values: CDR1 SEHNR, CDR2 FQNEAQ (reference sequence). The trim removed 4 bases at V and 2 bases at J, leaving 14 bases unmatched. For the CDR3, the DNA is TGTGCCAGCAGCTGGGCCTCTAAGACTAGCGGAGCTCAAGAGACCCAGTACTTC. Translating it yields CASSWASKTSGAQETQYF.

This chain links TRBV18 with TRBJ1-2; 9 nucleotides align to TRBD1. CDR1 and CDR2 from the germline V gene are KGHSH and LQKENI. The CDR3 length is 14 residues. V was clipped by 4 bases and J by 0 bases; unmatched bases: 0. Here the CDR3 reads CASSRDRANYGYTF. The CDR3 DNA reads TGTGCCAGCTCACGGGACAGGGCTAACTATGGCTACACCTTC.

This clone was observed a few times. Other DNA variants within this sample encode the same CDR3. This chain uses TRBV18 with TRBJ2-7; the D gene is possibly TRBD1 (6 bases). V lost 2 bases to trimming and J lost 4 bases, with 6 bases between them. The CDR3 has 12 residues. CDR1 KGHSH and CDR2 LQKENI come from the germline V gene. For the CDR3, the DNA is TGTGCCAGCTCACCAACAGGGTACGAGCAGTACTTC. This sequence encodes CASSPTGYEQYF.

The rearrangement links TRBV10-3 to TRBJ2-7; 8 positions match TRBD2. Germline V gene lookup returns CDR1 ENHRY and CDR2 SYGVKD. The J segment lost 2 bases and the V segment lost 6 bases, leaving 6 bases of the junction unmatched. The CDR3 runs to 14 residues. The CDR3 loop reads CAIRELAGPYEQYF. CDR3 sequence (DNA): TGTGCCATCAGGGAATTAGCGGGACCCTACGAGCAGTACTTC.

The V gene is TRBV5-1, the J gene TRBJ2-3, with 7 bases lining up with TRBD1. This CDR3 is 13 amino acids long. The J segment lost 6 bases and the V segment lost 2 bases, leaving 3 bases of the junction unmatched. From germline, CDR1 is SGHRS and CDR2 YFSETQ. The CDR3, as DNA: TGCGCCAGCAGCTTAGGGGGCTCTGATACGCAGTATTTT. This codes for CASSLGGSDTQYF. The entire variable domain, with the rest obtained from reference TRBV5-1 and TRBJ2-3, is as follows: KAGVTQTPRYLIKTRGQQVTLSCSPISGHRSVSWYQQTPGQGLQFLFEYFSETQRNKGNFPGRFSGRQFSNSRSEMNVSTLELGDSALYLCASSLGGSDTQYFGPGTRLTVL.

The rearrangement uses TRBV30 and TRBJ2-3; 7 bases map to TRBD1. There are 14 residues in the CDR3. V was pared by 0 bases and J by 0 bases, with 0 bases of the junction left unmatched. Germline loops: CDR1 GTSNPN, CDR2 SVGIG (reference sequence). CDR3 DNA: TGTGCCTGGAGTGTAGGGGGCAGCACAGATACGCAGTATTTT. Its protein is CAWSVGGSTDTQYF.

This chain connects TRBV9 to TRBJ1-2, with D perhaps matching TRBD1 (5 bases). Trimming took off 0 bases at V and 4 bases at J, with 13 bases between the two ends. The CDR3 runs 15 residues. Germline CDR1 SGDLS, CDR2 YYNGEE. The CDR3 DNA reads as TGTGCCAGCAGCGTAGAAGGGGCGCAGCCCTATGGCTACACCTTC. As protein: CASSVEGAQPYGYTF.

The V call is TRBV12-3 or TRBV12-4, the J call TRBJ2-7; D gene ambiguous. CDR3 length: 13 amino acids. V was clipped by 2 bases and J by 5 bases, with 10 bases between them. CDR3 loop: CASSLMAGNEQYF. The CDR3 DNA reads as TGTGCCAGCAGTTTAATGGCAGGCAACGAGCAGTACTTC.

This chain links TRBV6-4 with TRBJ2-2, with D tentatively TRBD1 (6 bases). The CDR3 consists of 16 residues. V was trimmed by 0 bases and J by 6 bases, leaving 14 bases between them. Germline values: CDR1 MRHNA, CDR2 SNTAGT. CDR3 nucleotide sequence: TGTGCCAGCAGTGACTCGAGTAGGGGGTCCGCCGGGGAGCTGTTTTTT. Translation: CASSDSSRGSAGELFF.

The table lists this clone with a few counts. The chain employs TRBV2 and TRBJ1-3; D gene ambiguous. V lost 6 bases, J lost 0 bases, and 9 bases lay in between. Germline V gene lookup returns CDR1 SNHLY and CDR2 FYNNEI. The CDR3 sequence is 14 residues long. CDR3 in amino acids: CASSPFSSGNTIYF. In nucleotides, the CDR3 is TGTGCCAGCAGCCCCTTTAGCTCTGGAAACACCATATATTTT.

With regard to this clone: The germline gene is not matched at one end of the junction; a read error may be the cause. The V and J genes are TRBV6-5 and TRBJ2-2, with TRBD2 matching over 9 bases. The CDR3 is 16 amino acids. Per germline, CDR1 MNHEY and CDR2 SVGAGI. CDR3 coding DNA: TGTGCCAGCAGCTACTATAGCGGGAGCGTGGCCGGGGAGCTGTTTTTT. Translated: CASSYYSGSVAGELFF.

This rearrangement joins TRBV12-3 or TRBV12-4 to TRBJ2-1; the D gene is possibly TRBD2 (6 bases). V shed 6 bases and J shed 10 bases, with 10 bases lying between them. The CDR3 loop spans 11 amino acids. CDR3 region: CASSPGGEQFF. CDR3 DNA: TGTGCCAGCAGCCCCGGGGGAGAGCAGTTCTTC.

This clone was recorded once. The J gene is TRBJ1-2, the V gene TRBV5-1; a weak D match, TRBD1 (6 bases). CDR3 length: 14 residues. Germline CDR1 is SGHRS and CDR2 is YFSETQ. V lost 0 bases and J lost 4, with 10 bases in between. For the CDR3, the DNA is TGCGCCAGCAGCTTGGACCCGGACAGCTATGGCTACACCTTC. This sequence encodes CASSLDPDSYGYTF.